This passage covers 8 T cell receptor beta chains from one sample sequenced in a study of CD8 T cells in ankylosing spondylitis. Each CDR3 protein is one row after TCRdb ran MiXCR on the 5' RACE reads. The table shows 150,000 to 200,000 distinct CDR3 sequences, with about 20% occurring only once. The sequencing input was blood, either unsorted or a sorted T cell fraction (not recorded which). These receptors were collected from a male donor aged 10 to 30 with ankylosing spondylitis or in good health (not recorded which).

There are many counts of this clonotype. The V gene is TRBV14, the J gene TRBJ2-3, with 14 bases matching TRBD2. This CDR3 has 20 amino acids. Losses at the gene ends were 1 base for V and 2 bases for J; bases not matched to a gene: 11. Looked up from germline, CDR1 is SGHDN and CDR2 is FVKESK. The CDR3 DNA sequence: TGTGCCAGCAGCCAAGGGGGACTAGCGGGAGTTTGGTCTGTCACAGATACGCAGTATTTT. This translates into CASSQGGLAGVWSVTDTQYF.

This clonotype was found many times. The chain links TRBV10-3 to TRBJ2-6, with D possibly TRBD2 on 6 matching bases. Looked up from germline, CDR1 is ENHRY and CDR2 is SYGVKD. V lost 3 bases to trimming and J lost 0 bases, with 12 bases between them. The CDR3 spans 17 residues. The CDR3 is CAISDGVGGSGANVLTF. In DNA, the CDR3 is TGTGCCATCAGTGACGGCGTGGGGGGCTCTGGGGCCAACGTCCTGACTTTC.

This clonotype has ten or more counts. The V call is TRBV6-4, the J call TRBJ2-1, with D hard to call. The germline CDR1 and CDR2 sequences are MRHNA and SNTAGT. CDR3 length: 13 amino acids. With 0 bases removed from V and 4 bases from J, the gap between germline ends came to 4 bases. CDR3 DNA sequence: TGTGCCAGCAGTGACTCGGGGTACAATGAGCAGTTCTTC. It yields the protein CASSDSGYNEQFF.

This clonotype was seen repeatedly, ten times or more. The chain couples TRBV5-5 to TRBJ2-7, with a tentative D call TRBD1 (6 bases). Trimming removed 4 bases from V and 6 bases from J, with 14 bases in between. This CDR3 is 13 amino acids long. From germline, CDR1 is SGHKS and CDR2 YYEKEE (reference sequence). For the CDR3, the DNA is TGTGCCAGCAGCCCAGGACAGTCACCCGAGCAGTACTTC. Its protein is CASSPGQSPEQYF.

This clonotype was seen once. The chain couples TRBV29-1 to TRBJ2-2, with D perhaps matching TRBD1 (5 bases). Germline-derived CDR1 and CDR2 are SQVTM and ANQGSEA. The CDR3 consists of 12 residues. Trimming left V 2 bases short and J 4 bases short, with 5 bases between. CDR3 residues: CSVERGTGELFF. In DNA, the CDR3 is TGCAGCGTTGAAAGGGGCACCGGGGAGCTGTTTTTT.

This clonotype was detected ten times or more. This chain joins TRBV10-3 and TRBJ2-5; no reliable D call. CDR3 size: 13 residues. The ends were cut back, 2 bases at V and 1 base at J, with 5 bases in the middle. Germline V CDR1 and CDR2: ENHRY, SYGVKD. DNA of the CDR3: TGTGCCATCAGTGAGCTAGGCCAAGAGACCCAGTACTTC. This sequence encodes CAISELGQETQYF.

The chain joins TRBV7-9 to TRBJ2-1; D may be TRBD1 or TRBD2 (5 bases each). Between the trimmed V and J ends, which lost 2 bases and 12 bases, there was a span of 14 bases. The germline CDR1 and CDR2 sequences are SEHNR and FQNEAQ (reference sequence). The CDR3 totals 13 residues. The CDR3 nucleotides are TGTGCCAGCAGCTTAACCCAGATGGGGGTGCAGTTCTTC. Its protein is CASSLTQMGVQFF.

This clonotype showed up many times. The rearrangement uses TRBV5-6 and TRBJ1-1; D not certain. Looked up from germline, CDR1 is SGHDT and CDR2 is YYEEEE. This CDR3 has 13 amino acids. V shed 3 bases and J shed 1 base, with 7 bases lying between them. CDR3 residues: CASSSKRNTEAFF. DNA of the CDR3: TGTGCCAGCAGCTCCAAACGGAACACTGAAGCTTTCTTT.